The 22 T cell receptor beta chains below all came from one sample that was sequenced in a study of shared clonotypes between healthy human individuals. The data were produced by immunoSEQ multiplex PCR, yet TCRdb's version contains in-frame clones alone and is incomplete. The repertoire has about 1.5 million clones, 95% to 99% of them found once; the top ten carry around 0.47%. Sequencing was carried out using naive CD4+ T cells sorted from blood. Subset reported: CD45RA+ positively selected. Every receptor here comes from a man aged 25 to 45 in good health.

J is TRBJ2-7 and V is TRBV5-1; 7 nucleotides align to TRBD2. This CDR3 contains 15 residues. With 0 bases clipped from V and 3 bases from J, the junction kept 6 bases outside the gene matches. CDR1 SGHRS and CDR2 YFSETQ come from the germline V gene. The CDR3: CASSLAGLADYEQYF. In DNA, the CDR3 is TGCGCCAGCAGCTTGGCCGGGCTAGCGGACTACGAGCAGTACTTC.

CDR3 protein: CASSSPWLAKNIQYF. CDR3 bases: TGTGCCAGCAGCTCCCCCTGGCTAGCCAAAAACATTCAGTACTTC. The V and J genes are TRBV11-2 and TRBJ2-4, with unresolved D. Germline-derived CDR1 and CDR2 are SGHAT and FQNNGV. The ends were cut back, 4 bases at V and 0 bases at J, with 10 bases in the middle. The CDR3 extends over 15 amino acids.

The rearrangement uses TRBV29-1 and TRBJ2-3; D remains unclear. Trimming removed 6 bases from V and 0 bases from J, with 13 bases in between. CDR1 SQVTM and CDR2 ANQGSEA come from the germline V gene. The CDR3 has 14 residues. CDR3 protein: CSVTVASSTDTQYF. CDR3 coding DNA: TGCAGCGTGACGGTAGCATCTAGCACAGATACGCAGTATTTT.

The rearrangement uses TRBV27 and TRBJ2-3; 8 bases agree with TRBD2. This CDR3 contains 17 residues. J gave up 2 bases and V 2 bases, and 9 bases lay outside the gene matches. Germline values: CDR1 MNHEY, CDR2 SMNVEV (reference sequence). CDR3 in amino acids: CASSLVMPGGPTDTQYF. The CDR3, as DNA: TGTGCCAGCAGTTTAGTTATGCCGGGAGGGCCCACAGATACGCAGTATTTT.

The rearrangement joins TRBV6-5 to TRBJ2-2, with TRBD2 identical over 7 bases. Unmatched junction bases numbered 3, after V lost 2 bases and J lost 0 bases. Germline CDR1 MNHEY, CDR2 SVGAGI. The CDR3 covers 16 residues. CDR3 DNA sequence: TGTGCCAGCAGTTACGTCGCGGGAGCGAACACCGGGGAGCTGTTTTTT. This encodes CASSYVAGANTGELFF.

The CDR3 nucleotides are TGTGCCAGCTCACCAGAGGGAATTGGAGGCTACACCTTC. As protein: CASSPEGIGGYTF. The J gene is TRBJ1-2, the V gene TRBV18; D not certain. The V gene lost 2 bases and the J gene lost 8 bases, with 12 bases spanning the gap. The CDR3 has 13 amino acids. CDR1 KGHSH and CDR2 LQKENI come from the germline V gene.

Details on this clone: Other DNA sequences within the sample encode an identical CDR3. J is TRBJ1-1 and V is TRBV18, with D perhaps matching TRBD1 (6 bases). The CDR3 has 13 amino acids. Germline V CDR1 and CDR2: KGHSH, LQKENI. Trimming stripped 3 bases from V and 5 bases from J, with 10 bases between. The CDR3 nucleotides are TGTGCCAGCTCACCCGGGGGCTCGACTGAAGCTTTCTTT. Translation: CASSPGGSTEAFF.

The rearrangement joins TRBV18 to TRBJ1-5, with TRBD1 matching 9 bases. Germline V gives CDR1 KGHSH, CDR2 LQKENI. The junction had 10 bases not matched to a gene; V was cut back by 6 bases and J by 7 bases. This CDR3 has 15 residues. The CDR3 nucleotides are TGTGCCAGCTCCCCCGGGACAGGGACAGGGCAGCCCCAGCATTTT. It encodes CASSPGTGTGQPQHF. The full variable domain, in which reference TRBV18 and TRBJ1-5 provide the parts outside the CDR3, is NAGVMQNPRHLVRRRGQEARLRCSPMKGHSHVYWYRQLPEEGLKFMVYLQKENIIDESGMPKERFSAEFPKEGPSILRIQQVVRGDSAAYFCASSPGTGTGQPQHFGDGTRLSIL.

The chain links TRBV4-1 to TRBJ1-1; D is undetermined. Germline V gives CDR1 MGHRA, CDR2 YSYEKL. This CDR3 is built from 14 residues. The germline V and J ends were trimmed by 1 base and 1 base, with 7 bases remaining between them. CDR3 amino acids: CASSQVEANTEAFF. The DNA of the CDR3 is TGCGCCAGCAGCCAAGTAGAGGCGAACACTGAAGCTTTCTTT.

V and J are TRBV5-4 and TRBJ2-3; D ambiguous. The CDR3 runs to 15 residues. V shed 3 bases and J shed 2 bases, with 13 bases lying between them. From germline, CDR1 is SGHNT and CDR2 YYREEE (reference sequence). The CDR3, as DNA: TGTGCCAGCAGCTCGGTGGCATCGTCCACAGATACGCAGTATTTT. It codes for CASSSVASSTDTQYF.

This chain connects TRBV5-1 to TRBJ1-4, with 10 bases that match TRBD1. V lost 1 base, J lost 1 base, and 4 bases stayed unmatched. Germline V gene sequence: CDR1 SGHRS, CDR2 YFSETQ. This CDR3 contains 17 residues. CDR3 residues: CASSLSRDRGTNEKLFF. CDR3 bases: TGCGCCAGCAGCTTGTCCCGGGACAGGGGAACTAATGAAAAACTGTTTTTT.

With regard to this clone: The identical CDR3 is also encoded by other nucleotide sequences in the sample. The chain carries TRBV28 and TRBJ2-7, with D uncertain. V lost 2 bases and J lost 4, with 3 bases in between. Germline V CDR1 and CDR2: MDHEN, SYDVKM. This CDR3 has 11 residues. The CDR3 bases are TGTGCCAGCAGTTTAGGGTACGAGCAGTACTTC. It yields the protein CASSLGYEQYF. Combining the CDR3 with reference TRBV28 and TRBJ2-7 gives the whole variable domain DVKVTQSSRYLVKRTGEKVFLECVQDMDHENMFWYRQDPGLGLRLIYFSYDVKMKEKGDIPEGYSVSREKKERFSLILESASTNQTSMYLCASSLGYEQYFGPGTRLTVT.

In nucleotides, the CDR3 is TGTGCCAGCAGTCCCGGGACAGGGTTTATCTATGGCTACACCTTC. Its protein product is CASSPGTGFIYGYTF. The chain has TRBV28 and TRBJ1-2; 9 bases line up with TRBD1. Germline CDR1 reads MDHEN; CDR2 reads SYDVKM. V lost 5 bases to trimming and J lost 4 bases; unmatched junction nucleotides: 8. CDR3 size: 15 residues.

The rearrangement joins TRBV5-4 to TRBJ2-7; D is possibly TRBD1 or TRBD2 (5 bases each). Germline lookup yields CDR1 SGHNT and CDR2 YYREEE (reference sequence). Trimming took off 2 bases at V and 2 bases at J, with 11 bases between the two ends. The CDR3 totals 14 residues. CDR3 in amino acids: CASSFRDLTYEQYF. For the CDR3, the DNA is TGTGCCAGCAGCTTCCGGGACCTCACCTACGAGCAGTACTTC.

The chain recombines TRBV28 with TRBJ2-1, with D perhaps matching TRBD1 or TRBD2 (5 bases each). The ends were cut back, 6 bases at V and 7 bases at J, with 16 bases in the middle. The CDR3 consists of 14 residues. CDR1 and CDR2 from the germline V gene are MDHEN and SYDVKM. CDR3 in amino acids: CASSPPGRLNEQFF. For the CDR3, the DNA is TGTGCCAGCAGCCCTCCGGGACGATTGAATGAGCAGTTCTTC.

In this sample, this clone turned up once. The rearrangement links TRBV18 to TRBJ2-1; 16 nucleotides agree with TRBD2. The germline V gene encodes CDR1 KGHSH and CDR2 LQKENI. This CDR3 is 17 amino acids long. J lost 8 bases, V lost 2 bases, and 6 bases had no gene match. CDR3 sequence: CASSPMGLAGGSDEQFF. The CDR3 DNA reads as TGTGCCAGCTCACCAATGGGACTAGCGGGAGGGTCCGATGAGCAGTTCTTC.

The V and J genes are TRBV10-1 and TRBJ2-4, with 8 nucleotides matching TRBD1. Germline trimming cut 2 bases from V and 6 bases from J; bases unmatched to any gene: 12. CDR3 size: 17 residues. Germline-derived CDR1 and CDR2 are WNHNN and SYGVQD (reference sequence). The CDR3: CASSETQLSGGRNIQYF. For the CDR3, the DNA is TGCGCCAGCAGTGAGACCCAATTATCAGGGGGCCGAAACATTCAGTACTTC.

This chain uses TRBV7-8 with TRBJ2-1; maybe TRBD2 (6 bases). CDR1 and CDR2 (germline): SGHVS, FQNEAQ. The CDR3 covers 13 residues. The V end lost 1 base, the J end lost 15 bases, and 16 bases lay between the germline ends. The CDR3 nucleotides are TGTGCCAGCAGCTTAGGGACGGGACTCCAGGGGTTCTTC. The encoded protein is CASSLGTGLQGFF.

The J gene is TRBJ1-1, the V gene TRBV6-5; D may be TRBD1 (6 bases). This CDR3 has 15 residues. Germline-derived CDR1 and CDR2 are MNHEY and SVGAGI. V shed 6 bases and J shed 1 base, with 15 bases lying between them. The CDR3: CASSTNDRKNTEAFF. CDR3 sequence (DNA): TGTGCCAGCAGCACCAACGACAGGAAGAACACTGAAGCTTTCTTT.

The chain is built from TRBV19 and TRBJ1-5, with D uncertain. CDR1 is LNHDA and CDR2 is SQIVND in the germline V gene (reference sequence). The germline V and J ends were trimmed by 3 bases and 3 bases, with 6 bases remaining between them. This CDR3 is 13 amino acids long. The CDR3 loop is CASSIRVNQPQHF. Here the CDR3 DNA reads TGTGCCAGTAGTATCCGGGTCAATCAGCCCCAGCATTTT.

The chain couples TRBV6-1 to TRBJ2-1; 11 nucleotides agree with TRBD2. The CDR3 runs 15 residues. V was pared by 5 bases and J by 4 bases, with 4 bases of the junction left unmatched. The germline V gene has CDR1 MNHNS and CDR2 SASEGT. CDR3 nucleotides: TGTGCCAGCAGTCAAGTAGCGGGAGGGTACAATGAGCAGTTCTTC. Protein: CASSQVAGGYNEQFF.

The chain joins TRBV28 to TRBJ2-3; D not certain. Germline V CDR1 and CDR2: MDHEN, SYDVKM. V was clipped by 3 bases and J by 2 bases, with 6 bases between them. The CDR3 is made up of 13 amino acids. CDR3 nucleotide sequence: TGTGCCAGCAGTTTGTCGTTCACAGATACGCAGTATTTT. As protein: CASSLSFTDTQYF. Complete variable domain (other parts from reference TRBV28 and TRBJ2-3): DVKVTQSSRYLVKRTGEKVFLECVQDMDHENMFWYRQDPGLGLRLIYFSYDVKMKEKGDIPEGYSVSREKKERFSLILESASTNQTSMYLCASSLSFTDTQYFGPGTRLTVL.